One sample yielded the 27 T cell receptor beta chains listed below, sequenced in a study of human T cells and chemical hapten exposure. Regarding time point: pre-sensitization, week 0. Documented treatment: therapeutic diphenylcyclopropenone sensitization with weekly scalp DPC. Extraction yielded total RNA from whole blood (unfractionated). TCRdb re-derived calls from the RACE reads in MiXCR, one entry per CDR3 protein. Of 34,000 or so distinct CDR3 sequences listed, under 13% were seen once; the top ten hold roughly 27%. The sample here was whole blood, taken in connection with sensitization to the hapten diphenylcyclopropenone (DPC). Every receptor here comes from a man aged 50-60 years with alopecia areata. Some clones in this sample may be carry-over from other donors' samples.

In its sample, this clonotype was seen many times. This chain joins TRBV29-1 and TRBJ1-5, with D hard to call. V dropped 4 bases and J dropped 1 base, with 8 bases sitting between them. CDR3 size: 13 residues. Germline V CDR1 and CDR2: SQVTM, ANQGSEA. The CDR3 sequence is CSVVADSNQPQHF. CDR3 coding DNA: TGCAGCGTTGTGGCGGACAGCAATCAGCCCCAGCATTTT.

This clonotype was observed a handful of times. V and J are TRBV4-1 and TRBJ2-3; 9 positions match TRBD2. The junction had 14 bases not matched to a gene; V was cut back by 0 bases and J by 1 base. Germline values: CDR1 MGHRA, CDR2 YSYEKL. The CDR3 totals 20 residues. In nucleotides, the CDR3 is TGCGCCAGCAGCCAAGATAGGCTAGCGGGACGACCACCCGGCACAGATACGCAGTATTTT. Amino acid sequence: CASSQDRLAGRPPGTDTQYF.

There are many counts of this clonotype. The V call is TRBV18, the J call TRBJ2-2; unclear D gene. Looked up from germline, CDR1 is KGHSH and CDR2 is LQKENI. V lost 0 bases, J lost 7 bases, and 6 bases lay in between. The CDR3 contains 13 residues. CDR3 residues: CASSPPVDGELFF. In nucleotides, the CDR3 is TGTGCCAGCTCACCACCGGTGGACGGGGAGCTGTTTTTT.

This clonotype was counted many times. The chain has TRBV6-5 and TRBJ2-1, with D perhaps matching TRBD2 (5 bases). V lost 0 bases and J 8 bases, leaving 14 bases between the germline ends. Germline lookup yields CDR1 MNHEY and CDR2 SVGAGI. The CDR3 loop spans 15 amino acids. In nucleotides, the CDR3 is TGTGCCAGCAGTTACTCGAGCGGACCTTTGGATGAGCAGTTCTTC. Translation gives CASSYSSGPLDEQFF.

This clonotype has more than one count but fewer than ten. The V gene is TRBV5-1, the J gene TRBJ2-1; D perhaps matches TRBD1 (6 bases). The germline CDR1 and CDR2 sequences are SGHRS and YFSETQ. Trimming stripped 3 bases from V and 7 bases from J, with 23 bases between. The CDR3 sequence is 17 residues long. Here the CDR3 reads CASSWGTKTGGGNEQFF. The CDR3 DNA is TGCGCCAGCAGCTGGGGCACGAAGACAGGTGGGGGTAATGAGCAGTTCTTC.

Ten or more counts support this clonotype. The rearrangement uses TRBV4-2 and TRBJ2-1, with 8 bases matching TRBD2. The CDR3 has 16 residues. Germline loops: CDR1 LGHNA, CDR2 YNFKEQ. Trimming at V came to 0 bases and at J to 7 bases, leaving 8 bases not matched to a gene. CDR3 DNA sequence: TGTGCCAGCAGCCAAGATATTTCGTCGGGGGGGAATGAGCAGTTCTTC. Encoded protein: CASSQDISSGGNEQFF.

This clonotype appeared many times. The genes are TRBV2 and TRBJ2-5, with D hard to call. This CDR3 has 14 amino acids. The V and J ends lost 2 bases and 1 base respectively, with 8 bases between them. Germline V gene sequence: CDR1 SNHLY, CDR2 FYNNEI. The CDR3 spells CASSEREFQETQYF. CDR3 DNA sequence: TGTGCCAGCAGTGAACGTGAGTTCCAAGAGACCCAGTACTTC. The whole variable domain, filled in from reference TRBV2 and TRBJ2-5, reads EPEVTQTPSHQVTQMGQEVILRCVPISNHLYFYWYRQILGQKVEFLVSFYNNEISEKSEIFDDQFSVERPDGSNFTLKIRSTKLEDSAMYFCASSEREFQETQYFGPGTRLLVL.

This clonotype has ten or more counts. V gene TRBV12-3 or TRBV12-4 combines with J gene TRBJ2-3; the D is unclear. The CDR3 covers 11 residues. V dropped 2 bases and J dropped 7 bases, with 4 bases sitting between them. The CDR3 spells CASSLRYTQYF. Here the CDR3 DNA reads TGTGCCAGCAGTTTACGGTATACGCAGTATTTT.

This chain links TRBV28 with TRBJ2-7; 9 bases match TRBD2. The V gene's germline CDR1 is MDHEN and CDR2 SYDVKM. CDR3 size: 16 residues. Trimming took 4 bases from V and 5 from J; bases not matched to a gene: 12. The CDR3 reads CASSSLAGHSVHEQYF. The DNA for the CDR3 is TGTGCCAGCAGTTCCCTAGCGGGACACAGCGTCCACGAGCAGTACTTC.

The V gene is TRBV28, the J gene TRBJ2-1; 9 bases line up with TRBD1. The V segment lost 6 bases and the J segment 8 bases; nucleotides outside the gene matches: 8. The CDR3 runs to 14 residues. Germline loops: CDR1 MDHEN, CDR2 SYDVKM. CDR3 nucleotides: TGTGCCAGCAGCGGACAGGGGATTTATCATGAGCAGTTCTTC. This gives the protein CASSGQGIYHEQFF.

This rearrangement joins TRBV3-1 to TRBJ2-1, with a tentative D call TRBD1 (6 bases). Trimming pared 2 bases from V and 8 bases from J, leaving 16 bases between. This CDR3 is built from 15 residues. The V gene's germline CDR1 is LGHDT and CDR2 YNNKEL (reference sequence). CDR3 amino acids: CASSQRAGAEDEQFF. In DNA, the CDR3 is TGTGCCAGCAGCCAAAGGGCAGGGGCGGAGGATGAGCAGTTCTTC.

Only a few counts were recorded for this clonotype. The rearrangement uses TRBV6-2 or TRBV6-3 and TRBJ2-2; no reliable D call. Germline V gene lookup returns CDR1 MNHEY and CDR2 SVGEGT. The CDR3 covers 17 residues. Trimming left V 0 bases short and J 0 bases short, with 11 bases between. The CDR3, as DNA: TGTGCCAGCAGTTACTCGATGCGACGGTCGAACACCGGGGAGCTGTTTTTT. It specifies CASSYSMRRSNTGELFF.

This clonotype was recorded at least ten times. The chain recombines TRBV6-5 with TRBJ2-7; TRBD2 matches at 10 bases. Germline V gene data show CDR1 as MNHEY and CDR2 as SVGAGI. This CDR3 spans 15 amino acids. With V trimmed by 5 bases and J by 5 bases, 9 bases remained unmatched. The CDR3: CASSASAGGPHEQYF. The CDR3 coding sequence is TGTGCCAGCAGTGCCTCAGCGGGAGGGCCCCACGAGCAGTACTTC.

This clonotype was counted many times. V is TRBV6-1 and J is TRBJ2-1; D remains unclear. V lost 2 bases and J lost 9, with 11 bases in between. The CDR3 has 13 amino acids. The germline V gene encodes CDR1 MNHNS and CDR2 SASEGT. The CDR3 protein is CASSEFAAPEQFF. CDR3 in DNA: TGTGCCAGCAGTGAATTTGCGGCCCCTGAGCAGTTCTTC.

V gene TRBV7-9 combines with J gene TRBJ2-3, with D unclear. V shed 1 base and J shed 6 bases, with 11 bases lying between them. CDR1 SEHNR and CDR2 FQNEAQ come from the germline V gene (reference sequence). There are 14 residues in the CDR3. As DNA, the CDR3 is TGTGCCAGCAGCTTAGGGCAGGACGTGGATACGCAGTATTTT. Translation: CASSLGQDVDTQYF.

This clonotype was seen at least ten times. The rearrangement joins TRBV30 to TRBJ2-1; no reliable D call. Germline V gene sequence: CDR1 GTSNPN, CDR2 SVGIG (reference sequence). The CDR3 covers 12 residues. Trimming cost V 1 base and J 16 bases, with 17 bases left between them. DNA of the CDR3: TGTGCCTGGAGTGCCCGATCGAGCCAGACATTCTTC. Amino acid sequence: CAWSARSSQTFF.

This clonotype was seen ten or more times. V gene TRBV28 combines with J gene TRBJ1-5; D may be TRBD1 (6 bases). The CDR3 extends over 12 amino acids. With 5 bases removed from V and 16 bases from J, the gap between germline ends came to 18 bases. The V gene's germline CDR1 is MDHEN and CDR2 SYDVKM. CDR3 DNA sequence: TGTGCCAGCAGTCTGAACAGGGTAGGGGGACATTTT. The encoded protein is CASSLNRVGGHF.

Worth noting for this clonotype: A much more abundant neighbour one base away suggests this may be a read error. The V gene is TRBV10-2, the J gene TRBJ2-5; D uncertain. The CDR3 runs 13 residues. Looked up from germline, CDR1 is WSHSY and CDR2 is SAAADI. V lost 5 bases and J 5 bases, leaving 12 bases between the germline ends. The CDR3 region has the DNA TGCGCCAGCAGTAAGGCCGAGTGGGAGACCCAGTACTTC. Translating it yields CASSKAEWETQYF.

In DNA, the CDR3 is TGCAGTGCTAGAGATTGGGGACTAGGATGGGGTGAGCAGTTCTTC. Translation gives CSARDWGLGWGEQFF. The rearrangement joins TRBV20-1 to TRBJ2-1; 8 bases line up with TRBD2. Germline V gene sequence: CDR1 DFQATT, CDR2 SNEGSKA (reference sequence). The CDR3 consists of 15 residues. V lost 0 bases to trimming and J lost 9 bases; unmatched junction nucleotides: 10.

This clonotype was picked up many times. The V and J genes are TRBV30 and TRBJ1-5; no firm D call. Germline V gene sequence: CDR1 GTSNPN, CDR2 SVGIG (reference sequence). V was cut by 0 bases and J by 8 bases, with 14 bases left in between. This CDR3 has 14 amino acids. As DNA, the CDR3 is TGTGCCTGGAGTGTAAGGCAGCCCGGGAAGCCCCAGCATTTT. Protein sequence: CAWSVRQPGKPQHF.

This clonotype was observed many times. The genes are TRBV10-1 and TRBJ1-4; D is ambiguous. Per germline, CDR1 WNHNN and CDR2 SYGVQD (reference sequence). CDR3 length: 14 residues. Trimming took 4 bases from V and 0 from J, leaving 6 bases between them. The CDR3 loop reads CASSGGATNEKLFF. The CDR3 DNA is TGCGCCAGCAGTGGTGGAGCAACTAATGAAAAACTGTTTTTT.

Points on this clonotype: This sequence may be a read error, since a much larger clone differs from it by one base. The chain recombines TRBV29-1 with TRBJ1-2, with D perhaps matching TRBD1 (6 bases). Trimming took off 2 bases at V and 6 bases at J, with 13 bases between the two ends. CDR3 length: 13 amino acids. Looked up from germline, CDR1 is SQVTM and CDR2 is ANQGSEA. CDR3 nucleotide sequence: TGCAGCGTTGAACAAACAGGGAATAATGGCTACACCTTC. This encodes CSVEQTGNNGYTF.

The chain joins TRBV29-1 to TRBJ2-1; D is unresolved. This CDR3 has 12 residues. The V end was cut by 7 bases, the J end by 1 base, with 8 bases between. CDR1 SQVTM and CDR2 ANQGSEA come from the germline V gene. The CDR3 DNA follows: TGCAGCGCTACAGCGTCCTACAATGAGCAGTTCTTC. Protein: CSATASYNEQFF.

This clonotype has a count of ten or more. The chain employs TRBV29-1 and TRBJ2-1; TRBD2 might be the D (5 bases). From germline, CDR1 is SQVTM and CDR2 ANQGSEA. The CDR3 has 14 amino acids. V was trimmed by 4 bases and J by 2 bases, leaving 12 bases between them. CDR3 DNA: TGCAGCGTTGCGGCGCTAGCAGCCTACAATGAGCAGTTCTTC. It translates to CSVAALAAYNEQFF.

In this sample, this clonotype turned up many times. The chain uses TRBV18 and TRBJ1-1; weak D call: TRBD1 (6 bases). The CDR3 loop spans 14 amino acids. The germline gives CDR1 KGHSH, CDR2 LQKENI. Trimming shortened V by 6 bases and J by 0 bases, and 11 bases separated the two germline ends. The CDR3 coding sequence is TGTGCCAGCTCCCGACAGGCCCTGAACACTGAAGCTTTCTTT. This translates into CASSRQALNTEAFF.

This clonotype turned up a few times. This CDR3 is CATSGSGDQNIQYF. The CDR3 nucleotides are TGTGCCACCAGTGGATCAGGGGACCAAAACATTCAGTACTTC. This rearrangement joins TRBV24-1 to TRBJ2-4, with a possible D match to TRBD1 (6 bases). The CDR3 runs 14 residues. The V and J ends lost 5 bases and 5 bases respectively, with 12 bases between them. Germline V lookup: CDR1 KGHDR, CDR2 SFDVKD.

The rearrangement links TRBV3-1 to TRBJ2-7, with 8 bases fitting TRBD1. This CDR3 region has 13 residues. CDR1 LGHDT and CDR2 YNNKEL come from the germline V gene (reference sequence). V shed 7 bases, J shed 1 base, and the junction held 3 bases outside the gene matches. Here the CDR3 DNA reads TGTGCCAGCACCGGGACAGGATCCTACGAGCAGTACTTC. Amino acids: CASTGTGSYEQYF.